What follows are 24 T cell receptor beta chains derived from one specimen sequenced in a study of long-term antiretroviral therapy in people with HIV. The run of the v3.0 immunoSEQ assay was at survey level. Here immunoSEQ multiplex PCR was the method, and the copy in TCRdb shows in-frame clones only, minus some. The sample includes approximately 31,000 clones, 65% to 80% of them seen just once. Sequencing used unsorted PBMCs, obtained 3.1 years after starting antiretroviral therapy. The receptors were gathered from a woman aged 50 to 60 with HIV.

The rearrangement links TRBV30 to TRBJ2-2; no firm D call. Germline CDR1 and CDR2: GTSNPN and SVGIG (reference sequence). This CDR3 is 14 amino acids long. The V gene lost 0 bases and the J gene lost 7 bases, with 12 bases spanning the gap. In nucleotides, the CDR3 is TGTGCCTGGAGTGTACTCTCGGGCGGCGGGGAGCTGTTTTTT. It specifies CAWSVLSGGGELFF.

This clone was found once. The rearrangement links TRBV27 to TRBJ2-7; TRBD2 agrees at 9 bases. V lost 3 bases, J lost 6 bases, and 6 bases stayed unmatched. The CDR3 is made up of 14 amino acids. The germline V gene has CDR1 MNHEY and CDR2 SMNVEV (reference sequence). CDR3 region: CASSFAGGQGEQYF. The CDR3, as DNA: TGTGCCAGCAGTTTCGCGGGGGGGCAGGGCGAGCAGTACTTC.

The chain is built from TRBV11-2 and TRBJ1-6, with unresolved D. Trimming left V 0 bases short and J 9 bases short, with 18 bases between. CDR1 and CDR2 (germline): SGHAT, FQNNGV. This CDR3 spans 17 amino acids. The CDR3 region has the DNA TGTGCCAGCAGCTTAGAATTCCAGGCCCTACCTAGTTCACCCCTCCACTTT. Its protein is CASSLEFQALPSSPLHF.

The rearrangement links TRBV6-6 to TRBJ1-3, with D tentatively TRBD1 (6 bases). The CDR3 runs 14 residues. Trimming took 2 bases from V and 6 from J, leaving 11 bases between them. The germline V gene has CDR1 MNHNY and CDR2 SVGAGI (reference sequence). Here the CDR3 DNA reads TGTGCCAGCAGTTACGATCAGGGGCAAAACACCATATATTTT. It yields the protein CASSYDQGQNTIYF.

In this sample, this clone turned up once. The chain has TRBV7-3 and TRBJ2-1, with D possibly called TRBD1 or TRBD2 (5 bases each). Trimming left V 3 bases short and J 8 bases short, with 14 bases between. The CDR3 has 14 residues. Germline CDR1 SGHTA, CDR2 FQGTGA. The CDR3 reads CASSFTGPNDEQFF. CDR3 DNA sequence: TGTGCCAGCAGCTTCACGGGACCTAACGATGAGCAGTTCTTC.

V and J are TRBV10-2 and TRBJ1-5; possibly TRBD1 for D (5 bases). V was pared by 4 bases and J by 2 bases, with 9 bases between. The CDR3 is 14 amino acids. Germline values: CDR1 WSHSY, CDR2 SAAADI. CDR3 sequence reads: CASSGGSRNQPQHF. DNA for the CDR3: TGCGCCAGCAGTGGGGGGTCTCGCAATCAGCCCCAGCATTTT.

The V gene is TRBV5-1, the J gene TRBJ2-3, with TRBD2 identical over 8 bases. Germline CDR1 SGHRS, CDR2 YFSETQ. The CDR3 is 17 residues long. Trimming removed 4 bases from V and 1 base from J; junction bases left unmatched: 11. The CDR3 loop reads CASSPGLGRGGTDTQYF. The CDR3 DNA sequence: TGCGCCAGCAGCCCAGGACTGGGGCGGGGGGGCACAGATACGCAGTATTTT.

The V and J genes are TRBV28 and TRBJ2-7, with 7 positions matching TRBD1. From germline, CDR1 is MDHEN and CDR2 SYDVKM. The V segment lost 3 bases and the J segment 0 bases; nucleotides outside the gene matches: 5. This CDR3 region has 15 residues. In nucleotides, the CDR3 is TGTGCCAGCAGTTTTGACAGGGCCAGCTCCTACGAGCAGTACTTC. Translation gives CASSFDRASSYEQYF.

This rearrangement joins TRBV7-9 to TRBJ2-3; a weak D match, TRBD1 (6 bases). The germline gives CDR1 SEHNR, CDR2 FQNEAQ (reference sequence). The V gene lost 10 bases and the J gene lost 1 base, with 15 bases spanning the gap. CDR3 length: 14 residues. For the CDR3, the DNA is TGTGCCATACAGGGAAAGAGGGGCACAGATACGCAGTATTTT. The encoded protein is CAIQGKRGTDTQYF.

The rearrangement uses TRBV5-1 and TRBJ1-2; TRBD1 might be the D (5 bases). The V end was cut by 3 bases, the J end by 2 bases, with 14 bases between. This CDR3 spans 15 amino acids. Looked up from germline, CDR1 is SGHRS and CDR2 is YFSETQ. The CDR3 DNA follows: TGCGCCAGCAGCTCGGGGACGTCGCTAAACTATGGCTACACCTTC. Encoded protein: CASSSGTSLNYGYTF.

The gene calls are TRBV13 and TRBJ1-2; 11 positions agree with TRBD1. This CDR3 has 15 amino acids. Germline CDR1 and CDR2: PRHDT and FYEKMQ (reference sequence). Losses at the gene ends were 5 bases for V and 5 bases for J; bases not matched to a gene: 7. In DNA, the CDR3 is TGTGCCAGCAGCGCTCCGGGACAGGGGGTTTATGGCTACACCTTC. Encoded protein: CASSAPGQGVYGYTF. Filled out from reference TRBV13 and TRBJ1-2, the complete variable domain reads AAGVIQSPRHLIKEKRETATLKCYPIPRHDTVYWYQQGPGQDPQFLISFYEKMQSDKGSIPDRFSAQQFSDYHSELNMSSLELGDSALYFCASSAPGQGVYGYTFGSGTRLTVV.

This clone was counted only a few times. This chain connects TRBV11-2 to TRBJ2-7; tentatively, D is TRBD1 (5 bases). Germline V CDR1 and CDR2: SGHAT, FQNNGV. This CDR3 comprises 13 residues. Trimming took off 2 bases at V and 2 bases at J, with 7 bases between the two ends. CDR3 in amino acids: CASSLQGTYEQYF. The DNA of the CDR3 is TGTGCCAGCAGCTTACAGGGAACCTACGAGCAGTACTTC.

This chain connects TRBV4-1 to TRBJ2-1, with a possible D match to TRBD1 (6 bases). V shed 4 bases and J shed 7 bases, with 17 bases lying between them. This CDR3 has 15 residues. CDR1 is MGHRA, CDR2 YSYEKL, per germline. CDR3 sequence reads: CASSLEGGEGNEQFF. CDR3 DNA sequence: TGCGCCAGCAGCCTAGAAGGGGGTGAAGGGAATGAGCAGTTCTTC.

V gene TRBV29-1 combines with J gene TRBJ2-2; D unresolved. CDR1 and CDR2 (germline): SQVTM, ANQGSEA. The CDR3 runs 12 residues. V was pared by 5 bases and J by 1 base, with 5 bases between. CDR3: CSVPENTGELFF. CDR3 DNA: TGCAGCGTTCCCGAGAACACCGGGGAGCTGTTTTTT.

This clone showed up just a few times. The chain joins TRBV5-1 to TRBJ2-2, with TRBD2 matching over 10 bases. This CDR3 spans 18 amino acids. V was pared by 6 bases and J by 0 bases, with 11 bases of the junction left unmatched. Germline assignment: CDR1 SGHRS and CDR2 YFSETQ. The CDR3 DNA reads TGCGCCAGCACCGACATTAGCGGGGGGAGCGCGAACACCGGGGAGCTGTTTTTT. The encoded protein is CASTDISGGSANTGELFF.

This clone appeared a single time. The CDR3 loop reads CASSQESERLTQYF. CDR3 DNA sequence: TGCGCCAGCAGCCAAGAGTCAGAGCGGCTTACGCAGTATTTT. The chain links TRBV4-1 to TRBJ2-3, with a weak D call TRBD2 (5 bases). The CDR3 runs 14 residues. Trimming cost V 0 bases and J 8 bases, with 12 bases left between them. Germline V lookup: CDR1 MGHRA, CDR2 YSYEKL.

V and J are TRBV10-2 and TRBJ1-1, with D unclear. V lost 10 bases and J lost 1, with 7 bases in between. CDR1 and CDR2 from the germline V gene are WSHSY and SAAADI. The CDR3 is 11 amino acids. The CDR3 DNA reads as TGCGCCACGGGCGGGAACACTGAAGCTTTCTTT. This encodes CATGGNTEAFF.

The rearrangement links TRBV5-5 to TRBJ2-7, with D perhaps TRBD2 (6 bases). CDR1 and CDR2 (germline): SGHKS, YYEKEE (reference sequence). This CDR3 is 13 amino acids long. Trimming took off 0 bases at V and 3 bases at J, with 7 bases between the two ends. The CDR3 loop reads CASSLVGGYEQYV. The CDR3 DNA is TGTGCCAGCAGCTTGGTGGGGGGCTACGAGCAGTACGTC.

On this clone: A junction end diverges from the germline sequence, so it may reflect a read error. CDR3 sequence (DNA): TGTGCCGGCAGCCAGGGGACAATTTCTTTCTTT. It yields the protein CAGSQGTISFF. The chain combines TRBV14 with TRBJ1-1; D may be TRBD1 (6 bases). Germline V gene data show CDR1 as SGHDN and CDR2 as FVKESK. The CDR3 loop spans 11 amino acids.

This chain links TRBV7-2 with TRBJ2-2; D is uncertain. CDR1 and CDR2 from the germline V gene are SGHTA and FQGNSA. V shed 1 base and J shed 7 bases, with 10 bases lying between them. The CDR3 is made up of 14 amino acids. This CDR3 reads CASSLGPYGGELFF. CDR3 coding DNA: TGTGCCAGCAGCTTAGGTCCTTACGGCGGGGAGCTGTTTTTT.

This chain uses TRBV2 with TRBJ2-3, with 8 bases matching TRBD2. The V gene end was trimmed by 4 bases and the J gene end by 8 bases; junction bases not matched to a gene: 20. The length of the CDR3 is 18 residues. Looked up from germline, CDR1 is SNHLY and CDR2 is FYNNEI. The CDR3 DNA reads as TGTGCCAGCAGTGGAACAGGGTACGGCGGGGGGCCAGCAGTTACGCAGTATTTT. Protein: CASSGTGYGGGPAVTQYF.

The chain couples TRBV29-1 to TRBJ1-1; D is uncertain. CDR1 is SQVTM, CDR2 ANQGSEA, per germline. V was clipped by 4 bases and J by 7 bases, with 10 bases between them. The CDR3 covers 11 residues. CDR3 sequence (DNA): TGCAGCGTTGCCGATCGTCTTGAAGCTTTCTTT. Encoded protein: CSVADRLEAFF.

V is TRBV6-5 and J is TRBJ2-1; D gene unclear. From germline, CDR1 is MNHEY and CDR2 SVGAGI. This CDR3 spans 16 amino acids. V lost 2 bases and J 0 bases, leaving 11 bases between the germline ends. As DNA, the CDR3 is TGTGCCAGCAGTTACCGATTTGCGAGCTCCTACAATGAGCAGTTCTTC. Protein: CASSYRFASSYNEQFF.

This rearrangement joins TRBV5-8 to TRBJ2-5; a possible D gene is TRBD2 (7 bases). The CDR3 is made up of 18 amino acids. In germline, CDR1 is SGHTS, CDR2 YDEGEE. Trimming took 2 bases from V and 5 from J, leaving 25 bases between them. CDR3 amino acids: CASSFLGGAMVTRETQYF. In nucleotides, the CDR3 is TGTGCCAGCAGCTTCCTGGGGGGGGCGATGGTCACCCGGGAGACCCAGTACTTC.